This T cell receptor beta chain was captured by sequencing in a study of OX40 agonist ivuxolimab in advanced cancers. Regarding the study as a whole: At doses 0.1 to 3.0 mg/kg, CD4+ and CD8+ clones expanded.

Using immunoSEQ multiplex PCR, the repertoire was profiled, and TCRdb retains in-frame clones only, with some absent. The data hold tens of thousands of clones, with approximately 86% observed a single time. Comment on this clone: Antigen specificity is unknown.

The CDR3 runs 15 residues. Trimming stripped 1 base from V and 8 bases from J, with 16 bases between. Germline V gene sequence: CDR1 KGHSH, CDR2 LQKENI. The V and J genes are TRBV18 and TRBJ2-3; D assignment may be TRBD1 or TRBD2 (6 bases each). The clonotype was recovered from an adult with an advanced solid tumor such as melanoma, head and neck, liver or kidney cancer. The material was CD4+ or CD8+ T cells sorted from blood, obtained in a trial of the OX40 agonist ivuxolimab. The CDR3 loop is CASSPQGEAASTQYF. CDR3 coding DNA: TGTGCCAGCTCACCACAGGGGGAGGCCGCAAGTACGCAGTATTTT.